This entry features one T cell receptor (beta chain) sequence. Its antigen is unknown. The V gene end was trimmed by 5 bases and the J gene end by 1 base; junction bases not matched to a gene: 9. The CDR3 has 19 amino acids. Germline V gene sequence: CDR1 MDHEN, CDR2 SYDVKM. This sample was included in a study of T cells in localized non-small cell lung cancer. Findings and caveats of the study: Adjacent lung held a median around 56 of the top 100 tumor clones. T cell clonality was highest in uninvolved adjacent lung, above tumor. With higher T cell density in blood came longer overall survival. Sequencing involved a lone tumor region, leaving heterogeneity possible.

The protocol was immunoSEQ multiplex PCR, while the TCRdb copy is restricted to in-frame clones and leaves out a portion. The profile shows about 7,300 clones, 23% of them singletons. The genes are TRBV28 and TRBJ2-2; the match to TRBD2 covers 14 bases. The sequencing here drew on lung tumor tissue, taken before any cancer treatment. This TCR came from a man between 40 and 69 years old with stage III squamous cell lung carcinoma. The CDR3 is CASSPGFGLAGGNTGELFF. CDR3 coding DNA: TGTGCCAGCAGTCCTGGATTCGGACTAGCGGGGGGGAACACCGGGGAGCTGTTTTTT.